This T cell receptor beta chain was obtained from a study of cytomegalovirus exposure and HLA in healthy donors. The primer mix had 60 Vbeta and 13 Jbeta primers. Profiled with immunoSEQ multiplex PCR; TCRdb holds only in-frame clones, not every one. The sample has 150,000 to 200,000 clones. Trimming removed 2 bases at V and 8 bases at J, with 9 bases between. Germline V lookup: CDR1 SGHTA, CDR2 FQGNSA. The CDR3 length is 12 residues. About this clone itself: Its antigen is still unknown.

Findings and caveats of the study: Exclusion applied to some V segments, including TRBV6-2 and TRBV6-3, as they were indistinguishable. A reported reduction in N-insertions relative to the roughly 670-donor mean was seen in an Asian-associated ancestry cluster in a later analysis.

The rearrangement joins TRBV7-2 to TRBJ1-2; tentative D call: TRBD1 (5 bases). The clonotype was recovered from a man between 25 and 39 years old in good health and CMV-seronegative. The sequenced material came from PBMCs. Here the CDR3 DNA reads TGTGCCAGCAGCTTACGGAGGGACGGCTACACCTTC. Protein product: CASSLRRDGYTF.